The 17 T cell receptor beta chains below all came from one sample that was sequenced in a study of blood T cell repertoires in COVID-19. Assay used: immunoSEQ multiplex PCR; TCRdb lists only in-frame clones, some missing. The data contain about 180,000 clones, roughly 87% of them seen just once; the ten biggest clones take up 1.2%. Sequenced sample: PBMCs or T cells enriched from blood (not recorded which). Receptors originate from a human donor with acute COVID-19. The donor label of this sample is uncertain.

The V call is TRBV18, the J call TRBJ1-4; D is perhaps TRBD1 (5 bases). The CDR3 has 14 residues. Germline V gene lookup returns CDR1 KGHSH and CDR2 LQKENI. V shed 3 bases and J shed 1 base, with 6 bases lying between them. DNA of the CDR3: TGTGCCAGCTCACCGGGGGGAACTAATGAAAAACTGTTTTTT. Residues: CASSPGGTNEKLFF.

The CDR3 here is CASSSPGFQETQYF. The DNA of the CDR3 is TGCGCCAGCAGCTCGCCGGGATTCCAAGAGACCCAGTACTTC. The V and J genes are TRBV5-1 and TRBJ2-5; D possibly corresponds to TRBD2 (5 bases). V was clipped by 3 bases and J by 1 base, with 10 bases between them. The CDR3 has 14 residues. In germline, CDR1 is SGHRS, CDR2 YFSETQ.

This chain connects TRBV24-1 to TRBJ1-2; 9 nucleotides align to TRBD1. CDR3 length: 15 residues. After removal of 4 bases from V and 7 bases from J, the junction contained 9 bases not matched to a gene. Germline V gene lookup returns CDR1 KGHDR and CDR2 SFDVKD. The CDR3 region has the DNA TGTGCCACCAGTGACGGGGGACAGGGTTTTGGTGGCTACACCTTC. Protein product: CATSDGGQGFGGYTF.

This chain connects TRBV27 to TRBJ2-7; 10 nucleotides align to TRBD1. The germline CDR1 and CDR2 sequences are MNHEY and SMNVEV (reference sequence). V gave up 4 bases and J gave up 4 bases; unmatched junction bases: 4. This CDR3 spans 14 amino acids. The CDR3 protein is CASSSRQGAYEQYF. DNA for the CDR3: TGTGCCAGCAGTTCACGACAGGGGGCATACGAGCAGTACTTC.

The gene calls are TRBV18 and TRBJ2-7; D possibly corresponds to TRBD2 (5 bases). The CDR3 loop spans 14 amino acids. Germline V gene lookup returns CDR1 KGHSH and CDR2 LQKENI. Trimming removed 1 base from V and 2 bases from J, with 9 bases in between. CDR3 amino acids: CASSPLDGTYEQYF. The CDR3, as DNA: TGTGCCAGCTCACCACTGGACGGGACCTACGAGCAGTACTTC.

This chain links TRBV7-3 with TRBJ2-3; a weak D match, TRBD1 (6 bases). The CDR3 is made up of 20 amino acids. Germline CDR1 and CDR2: SGHTA and FQGTGA. Trimming removed 1 base at V and 2 bases at J, with 25 bases between. The CDR3 bases are TGTGCCAGCAGCTTAAAGCCGCAAGTCAGGGGCCAGAGGGACACAGATACGCAGTATTTT. This sequence encodes CASSLKPQVRGQRDTDTQYF. The full variable domain, its missing parts supplied by reference TRBV7-3 and TRBJ2-3, is GAGVSQTPSNKVTEKGKYVELRCDPISGHTALYWYRQSLGQGPEFLIYFQGTGAADDSGLPNDRFFAVRPEGSVSTLKIQRTERGDSAVYLCASSLKPQVRGQRDTDTQYFGPGTRLTVL.

In regard to this clone: Within the sample, other DNA sequences also encode this same CDR3. The chain has TRBV9 and TRBJ2-2; 7 bases fit TRBD2. V shed 3 bases and J 2 bases; nucleotides not matched to a gene: 4. The germline V gene encodes CDR1 SGDLS and CDR2 YYNGEE. The CDR3 length is 15 residues. The CDR3 nucleotides are TGTGCCAGCAGCGGGCGGGGGACCAACACCGGGGAGCTGTTTTTT. Protein product: CASSGRGTNTGELFF. The whole variable domain, filled in from reference TRBV9 and TRBJ2-2, reads DSGVTQTPKHLITATGQRVTLRCSPRSGDLSVYWYQQSLDQGLQFLIQYYNGEERAKGNILERFSAQQFPDLHSELNLSSLELGDSALYFCASSGRGTNTGELFFGEGSRLTVL.

The sample holds a few counts of this clone. This rearrangement joins TRBV5-6 to TRBJ1-2; 8 bases line up with TRBD1. The CDR3 contains 16 residues. V was clipped by 4 bases and J by 4 bases; unmatched bases: 12. Germline V lookup: CDR1 SGHDT, CDR2 YYEEEE. The CDR3, as DNA: TGTGCCAGCAGCCTAGCTTCCTCAGGGGGCAGCTATGGCTACACCTTC. Translation gives CASSLASSGGSYGYTF.

The rearrangement uses TRBV5-6 and TRBJ2-3; 11 bases are shared with TRBD2. CDR1 and CDR2 from the germline V gene are SGHDT and YYEEEE. The CDR3 is 15 residues long. Losses at the gene ends were 3 bases for V and 3 bases for J; bases not matched to a gene: 3. CDR3 in DNA: TGTGCCAGCAGCTCGAGACTAGCGGGGACAGATACGCAGTATTTT. Its protein is CASSSRLAGTDTQYF.

The gene calls are TRBV21-1 and TRBJ1-6; TRBD1 was called by the table and not checked on the DNA. TRBV21-1 is a known pseudogene. There are 17 residues in the CDR3. The CDR3 nucleotides read TGTGCCAGCAGCCTACGGGACAGAAGCTCCTATAATTCACCCCTCCACTTT. Protein: CASSLRDRSSYNSPLHF.

The rearrangement links TRBV7-6 to TRBJ2-1; 8 bases are shared with TRBD2. The length of the CDR3 is 14 residues. CDR1 is SGHVS and CDR2 is FNYEAQ in the germline V gene. J gave up 6 bases and V 1 base, and 2 bases lay outside the gene matches. The CDR3 bases are TGTGCCAGCAGCTTAGGCGGGGGGACCAATGAGCAGTTCTTC. It codes for CASSLGGGTNEQFF.

Concerning this clone: This sample includes further DNA sequences coding for the same CDR3. This rearrangement joins TRBV30 to TRBJ2-1; 7 bases fit TRBD2. The germline V gene encodes CDR1 GTSNPN and CDR2 SVGIG (reference sequence). V lost 3 bases to trimming and J lost 7 bases; unmatched junction nucleotides: 3. The CDR3 length is 12 residues. For the CDR3, the DNA is TGTGCCTGGAGACTCGGGGGGAATGAGCAGTTCTTC. Protein: CAWRLGGNEQFF.

The V gene is TRBV18, the J gene TRBJ1-5; TRBD1 matches 8 bases. The V segment lost 4 bases and the J segment 7 bases; nucleotides outside the gene matches: 6. The CDR3 runs to 14 residues. The germline CDR1 and CDR2 sequences are KGHSH and LQKENI. The CDR3 DNA is TGTGCCAGCTCACTCCCAGGGGGCAGCCAGCCCCAGCATTTT. The encoded protein is CASSLPGGSQPQHF.

This sequence joins TRBV23-1 and TRBJ1-5, with 10 bases that match TRBD1. TRBV23-1 carries the ORF label, with uncertain function. With V trimmed by 9 bases and J by 6 bases, 11 bases remained unmatched. CDR3 length: 15 amino acids. CDR3: CAREWDRGTSQPQHF. In nucleotides, the CDR3 is TGCGCCAGAGAATGGGACAGGGGTACGAGTCAGCCCCAGCATTTT.

Only one count was recorded for this clone. The chain has TRBV28 and TRBJ1-1, with 8 positions matching TRBD1. CDR3 size: 17 residues. The germline V gene has CDR1 MDHEN and CDR2 SYDVKM. J lost 4 bases, V lost 6 bases, and 16 bases had no gene match. CDR3 bases: TGTGCCAGCAGCCCAGGGGGCGGAGGGGTCTCAGGCACTGAAGCTTTCTTT. Its protein is CASSPGGGGVSGTEAFF. Looking up the rest from reference TRBV28 and TRBJ1-1 gives the full variable domain: DVKVTQSSRYLVKRTGEKVFLECVQDMDHENMFWYRQDPGLGLRLIYFSYDVKMKEKGDIPEGYSVSREKKERFSLILESASTNQTSMYLCASSPGGGGVSGTEAFFGQGTRLTVV.

This clone was seen only a few times. The gene calls are TRBV19 and TRBJ1-2; TRBD1 might be the D (5 bases). This CDR3 comprises 13 residues. Germline V lookup: CDR1 LNHDA, CDR2 SQIVND (reference sequence). V shed 6 bases and J shed 7 bases, with 15 bases lying between them. CDR3 in DNA: TGTGCCAGTAGCAGGGCAACGCTTAGTGGCTACACCTTC. Amino acid sequence: CASSRATLSGYTF.

The chain joins TRBV5-4 to TRBJ2-1, with D possibly being TRBD1 (6 bases). Trimming left V 0 bases short and J 6 bases short, with 13 bases between. CDR3 length equals 15 residues. The germline gives CDR1 SGHNT, CDR2 YYREEE (reference sequence). The CDR3 DNA reads as TGTGCCAGCAGCTTGGTGGCAGGGGCGGGCAATGAGCAGTTCTTC. It codes for CASSLVAGAGNEQFF. The full variable domain, rest sourced from reference TRBV5-4 and TRBJ2-1, is ETGVTQSPTHLIKTRGQQVTLRCSSQSGHNTVSWYQQALGQGPQFIFQYYREEENGRGNFPPRFSGLQFPNYSSELNVNALELDDSALYLCASSLVAGAGNEQFFGPGTRLTVL.